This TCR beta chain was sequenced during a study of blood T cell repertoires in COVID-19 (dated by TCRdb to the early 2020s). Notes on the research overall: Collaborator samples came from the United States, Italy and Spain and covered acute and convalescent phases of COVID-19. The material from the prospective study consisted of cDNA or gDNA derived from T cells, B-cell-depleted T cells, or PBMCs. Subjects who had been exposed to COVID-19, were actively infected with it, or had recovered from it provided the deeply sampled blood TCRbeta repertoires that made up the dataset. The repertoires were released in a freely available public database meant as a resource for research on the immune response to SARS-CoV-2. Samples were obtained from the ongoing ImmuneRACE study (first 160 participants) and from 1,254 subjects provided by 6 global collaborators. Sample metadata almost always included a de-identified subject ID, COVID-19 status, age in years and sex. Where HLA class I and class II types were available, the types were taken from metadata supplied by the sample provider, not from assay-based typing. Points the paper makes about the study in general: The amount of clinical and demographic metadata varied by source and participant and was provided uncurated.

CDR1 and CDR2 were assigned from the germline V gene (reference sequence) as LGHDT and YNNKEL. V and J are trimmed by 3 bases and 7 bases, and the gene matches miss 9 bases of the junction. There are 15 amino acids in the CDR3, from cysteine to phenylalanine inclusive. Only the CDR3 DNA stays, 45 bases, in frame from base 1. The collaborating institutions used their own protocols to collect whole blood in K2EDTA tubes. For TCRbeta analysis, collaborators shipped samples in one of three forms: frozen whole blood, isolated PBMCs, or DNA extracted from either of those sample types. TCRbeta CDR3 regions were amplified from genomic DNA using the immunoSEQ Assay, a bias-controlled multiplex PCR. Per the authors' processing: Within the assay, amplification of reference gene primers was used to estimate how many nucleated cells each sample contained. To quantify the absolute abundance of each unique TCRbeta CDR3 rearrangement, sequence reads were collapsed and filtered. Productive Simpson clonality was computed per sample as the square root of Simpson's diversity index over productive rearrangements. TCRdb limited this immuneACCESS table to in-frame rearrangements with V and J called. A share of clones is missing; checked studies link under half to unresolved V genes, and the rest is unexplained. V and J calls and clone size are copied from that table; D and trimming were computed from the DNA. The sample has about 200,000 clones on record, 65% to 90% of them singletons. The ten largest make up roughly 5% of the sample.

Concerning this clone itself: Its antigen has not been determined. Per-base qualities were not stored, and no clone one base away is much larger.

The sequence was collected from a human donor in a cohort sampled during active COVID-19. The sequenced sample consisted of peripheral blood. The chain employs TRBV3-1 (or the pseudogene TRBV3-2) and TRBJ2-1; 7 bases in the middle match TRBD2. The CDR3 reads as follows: CASSHWTRRENEQFF. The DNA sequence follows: TGTGCCAGCAGCCACTGGACTAGACGAGAAAATGAGCAGTTCTTC.